This TCR beta chain appears in the sequencing data of a study of T cells after yellow fever vaccination. V was pared by 0 bases and J by 6 bases, with 8 bases of the junction left unmatched. In germline, CDR1 is LGHNA, CDR2 YNFKEQ. This CDR3 has 16 residues. This clonotype appeared many times. From the 5' RACE reads, TCRdb called clonotypes with MiXCR, one entry per CDR3 protein. The table has roughly 310,000 distinct CDR3 sequences, 8.7% seen once. This sequence joins TRBV4-2 and TRBJ2-1; 7 bases fit TRBD2. This sample comprised PBMCs, obtained on the day of the first yellow fever vaccination. This receptor was taken from a man aged 18-30 years who received the YFV17D yellow fever vaccine. The CDR3 is CASSQDADGGFNEQFF. The CDR3, as DNA: TGTGCCAGCAGCCAAGATGCAGACGGGGGGTTCAATGAGCAGTTCTTC.